Each of the 10 T cell receptor beta chains below was sequenced from the same sample in a study of CD8 T cells in ankylosing spondylitis. MiXCR, applied by TCRdb to the 5' RACE reads, yields one record per CDR3 protein. Among fewer than 200,000 distinct CDR3 sequences listed, roughly 20% were seen once. What was sequenced was blood, either unsorted or a sorted T cell fraction (not recorded which). These receptors all come from a male donor aged 5 to 29 with ankylosing spondylitis or in good health (not recorded which).

This clonotype was found many times. This chain links TRBV3-1 with TRBJ1-1, with 9 bases identical to TRBD1. J gave up 1 base and V 2 bases, and 2 bases lay outside the gene matches. The germline V gene has CDR1 LGHDT and CDR2 YNNKEL (reference sequence). The CDR3 contains 15 residues. CDR3 nucleotides: TGTGCCAGCAGCCAACGGGGACAGGGGAACACTGAAGCTTTCTTT. It is translated as CASSQRGQGNTEAFF.

This clonotype was seen many times. The CDR3 region has the DNA TGCAGCGCGGGGACAGCGAGAGATACGCAGTATTTT. This sequence encodes CSAGTARDTQYF. The V and J genes are TRBV29-1 and TRBJ2-3; 7 nucleotides match TRBD1. Germline lookup yields CDR1 SQVTM and CDR2 ANQGSEA. This CDR3 has 12 amino acids. V lost 7 bases and J lost 5; bases outside the gene matches: 6.

The chain uses TRBV6-2 or TRBV6-3 and TRBJ2-5; 10 bases are a match to TRBD1. Germline lookup yields CDR1 MNHEY and CDR2 SVGEGT. CDR3 length equals 14 residues. V lost 2 bases to trimming and J lost 7 bases; unmatched junction nucleotides: 4. The CDR3 is CASSYVTGGLTQYF. CDR3 nucleotides: TGTGCCAGCAGTTACGTGACAGGGGGCTTGACCCAGTACTTC.

This clonotype has just a few counts. Being one base from a much bigger clone, this may be a read error. The rearrangement joins TRBV28 to TRBJ1-2; 8 bases align to TRBD1. The CDR3 runs 14 residues. Germline assignment: CDR1 MDHEN and CDR2 SYDVKM. DNA for the CDR3: TGTGCCAGCAGTTCACAGGGGGGTATCGGGGGCTACCCCTTC. Translating gives CASSSQGGIGGYPF.

This clonotype was seen repeatedly, ten times or more. The J gene is TRBJ2-2, the V gene TRBV12-3 or TRBV12-4, with 7 bases that match TRBD1. The CDR3 runs to 13 residues. With V trimmed by 3 bases and J by 5 bases, 0 bases remained unmatched. In DNA form, the CDR3 reads TGTGCCAGCAGTTTGACAGGGACCGGGGAGCTGTTTTTT. Amino acids: CASSLTGTGELFF.

This clonotype was recorded at least ten times. The chain couples TRBV4-2 to TRBJ2-1; D is undetermined. Trimming stripped 2 bases from V and 7 bases from J, with 6 bases between. This CDR3 spans 12 amino acids. Per the germline V gene, CDR1 is LGHNA and CDR2 is YNFKEQ. The CDR3 bases are TGTGCCAGCAGCCAATCTTTAAATGAGCAGTTCTTC. Translation: CASSQSLNEQFF.

V usage is TRBV11-2 and J usage is TRBJ2-7; D is possibly TRBD1 (6 bases). This CDR3 is built from 14 residues. The V end lost 4 bases, the J end lost 2 bases, and 12 bases lay between the germline ends. Germline CDR1 is SGHAT and CDR2 is FQNNGV. This CDR3 is CASSSWTATYEQYF. In DNA, the CDR3 is TGTGCCAGCAGCTCTTGGACAGCCACCTACGAGCAGTACTTC.

This clonotype was observed many times. The J gene is TRBJ1-5, the V gene TRBV20-1; D remains ambiguous. Trimming took off 1 base at V and 2 bases at J, with 12 bases between the two ends. The CDR3 loop spans 15 amino acids. CDR1 and CDR2 from the germline V gene are DFQATT and SNEGSKA (reference sequence). CDR3 coding DNA: TGCAGTGCTAGAGGAGGGTTTTCAGGCAATCAGCCCCAGCATTTT. Protein product: CSARGGFSGNQPQHF.

The V and J genes are TRBV30 and TRBJ2-1; 7 nucleotides match TRBD2. V shed 4 bases and J 3 bases; nucleotides not matched to a gene: 6. The CDR3 runs 14 residues. CDR1 is GTSNPN and CDR2 is SVGIG in the germline V gene (reference sequence). The CDR3 nucleotides are TGTGCCTGGATCGCCGGCGGGAGCTACAATGAGCAGTTCTTC. It encodes CAWIAGGSYNEQFF. The complete variable domain, with remaining parts taken from reference TRBV30 and TRBJ2-1, reads SQTIHQWPATLVQPVGSPLSLECTVEGTSNPNLYWYRQAAGRGLQLLFYSVGIGQISSEVPQNLSASRPQDRQFILSSKKLLLSDSGFYLCAWIAGGSYNEQFFGPGTRLTVL.

In its sample, this clonotype was seen many times. The gene calls are TRBV5-1 and TRBJ2-7; D gene uncertain. The CDR3 is 15 amino acids. Trimming took off 0 bases at V and 2 bases at J, with 12 bases between the two ends. Germline CDR1 reads SGHRS; CDR2 reads YFSETQ. The CDR3 bases are TGCGCCAGCAGCTTGGAGGCCGGGCCAGCCTACGAGCAGTACTTC. It encodes CASSLEAGPAYEQYF.